This T cell receptor beta chain was profiled in a study of OX40 agonist ivuxolimab in advanced cancers. Looking at the study overall: All patients had ivuxolimab intravenously every 2 weeks at 0.01 to 10 mg/kg. Among those treated, three patients had partial responses, one with hepatocellular carcinoma and two with cutaneous melanoma.

Study results and caveats: By week 6 at 0.1 to 3.0 mg/kg, blood CD4+ and CD8+ T cells had expanded clonally. Normalized T-cell clonal expansion was also low in a subset of nonresponders.

The CDR3 extends over 15 amino acids. The V and J ends lost 2 bases and 9 bases, in that order; junction bases with no gene match: 11. Germline V gene data show CDR1 as SGHDT and CDR2 as YYEEEE. The repertoire was sequenced with immunoSEQ multiplex PCR; TCRdb's copy has only in-frame clones and lacks some. The sample has around 24,000 clones, 84% seen once. This clone has just a few counts. Its cognate antigen is unknown. Sequencing used CD4+ or CD8+ T cells sorted from blood, obtained in a trial of the OX40 agonist ivuxolimab. This chain connects TRBV5-6 to TRBJ1-1, with TRBD1 identical over 9 bases. This clonotype was obtained from an adult with an advanced solid tumor such as melanoma, head and neck, liver or kidney cancer. CDR3 protein: CASSFAGQGSTKAFF. CDR3 nucleotides: TGTGCCAGCAGCTTTGCCGGACAGGGGAGTACCAAAGCTTTCTTT.